Listed here are 26 T cell receptor beta chains from one sample, sequenced in a study of T cell responses to AZD1222 COVID-19 vaccine. The table came from immunoSEQ multiplex PCR; TCRdb's copy has only in-frame clones and leaves some out. The sample holds 80,000 or so clones, nearly 90% seen once. The sample here was peripheral blood, taken on day 0 of MenACWY control vaccination. Receptors originate from an adult in good health.

The CDR3 DNA follows: TGCGCCAGCAGCCAAGTTTATTTGCGGGACAGGGAGTATCCCGAGCAGTACTTC. This codes for CASSQVYLRDREYPEQYF. This sequence joins TRBV4-3 and TRBJ2-7; 9 positions match TRBD1. The V and J ends lost 1 base and 6 bases, in that order; junction bases with no gene match: 16. The CDR3 is 18 residues long. Per germline, CDR1 LGHNA and CDR2 YSLEER.

The V call is TRBV12-3 or TRBV12-4, the J call TRBJ1-4, with 7 bases matching TRBD1. J lost 8 bases, V lost 6 bases, and 3 bases had no gene match. This CDR3 is 12 amino acids long. As DNA, the CDR3 is TGTGCCAGCAGAGGGACAGACGAAAAACTGTTTTTT. This codes for CASRGTDEKLFF.

This chain links TRBV3-1 (or the pseudogene TRBV3-2) with TRBJ1-5, with a tentative D call TRBD1 (5 bases). Germline V lookup: CDR1 LGHDT, CDR2 YNNKEL (reference sequence). This CDR3 has 14 residues. The V and J ends lost 8 bases and 7 bases respectively, with 18 bases between them. CDR3: CASAEGWAKQPQHF. The DNA of the CDR3 is TGTGCCAGCGCAGAGGGGTGGGCTAAGCAGCCCCAGCATTTT.

Here the CDR3 reads CASSPQGGTEAFF. DNA for the CDR3: TGTGCCAGCAGCCCCCAGGGAGGCACTGAAGCTTTCTTT. V and J are TRBV6-4 and TRBJ1-1; D might be TRBD1 (5 bases). The CDR3 sequence is 13 residues long. Trimming took 6 bases from V and 4 from J, leaving 12 bases between them. Germline V gene sequence: CDR1 MRHNA, CDR2 SNTAGT.

The V gene is TRBV6-5, the J gene TRBJ1-4, with D maybe TRBD1 (5 bases). The germline gives CDR1 MNHEY, CDR2 SVGAGI. The germline V and J ends were trimmed by 8 bases and 6 bases, with 16 bases remaining between them. The CDR3 length is 14 residues. The CDR3: CASRFRTWDEKLFF. The CDR3 DNA follows: TGTGCCAGCCGATTCCGGACATGGGATGAAAAACTGTTTTTT.

V and J are TRBV28 and TRBJ1-5; D perhaps matches TRBD1 (5 bases). Trimming removed 6 bases from V and 5 bases from J, with 14 bases in between. This CDR3 spans 14 amino acids. Per the germline V gene, CDR1 is MDHEN and CDR2 is SYDVKM. CDR3 nucleotides: TGTGCCAGCAGAGTTTGGGGAGGGGATCAGCCCCAGCATTTT. This encodes CASRVWGGDQPQHF. Together with reference TRBV28 and TRBJ1-5, the CDR3 gives the full variable domain: DVKVTQSSRYLVKRTGEKVFLECVQDMDHENMFWYRQDPGLGLRLIYFSYDVKMKEKGDIPEGYSVSREKKERFSLILESASTNQTSMYLCASRVWGGDQPQHFGDGTRLSIL.

This rearrangement joins TRBV5-1 to TRBJ1-2; D gene unclear. The V and J ends lost 4 bases and 2 bases respectively, with 6 bases between them. Germline V gives CDR1 SGHRS, CDR2 YFSETQ. The CDR3 has 12 residues. The CDR3: CASSPDNYGYTF. CDR3 nucleotides: TGCGCCAGCAGCCCGGACAACTATGGCTACACCTTC.

This chain uses TRBV6-5 with TRBJ1-6, with no clear D. Trimming removed 6 bases from V and 10 bases from J, with 7 bases in between. The germline CDR1 and CDR2 sequences are MNHEY and SVGAGI. The CDR3 has 11 amino acids. Written as DNA, the CDR3 is TGTGCCAGCAGCGAGGCCTCACCCCTCCACTTT. Translated, it gives CASSEASPLHF.

The chain carries TRBV7-9 and TRBJ1-2, with D tentatively TRBD1 (6 bases). V lost 1 base and J lost 6, with 12 bases in between. Germline V CDR1 and CDR2: SEHNR, FQNEAQ (reference sequence). This CDR3 comprises 14 residues. The CDR3 region has the DNA TGTGCCAGCAGCTTAGTCCAGGGGCTGAATGGCTACACCTTC. Amino acid sequence: CASSLVQGLNGYTF.

The rearrangement joins TRBV2 to TRBJ1-2; D is possibly TRBD1 (6 bases). Per germline, CDR1 SNHLY and CDR2 FYNNEI. The CDR3 totals 15 residues. Trimming shortened V by 5 bases and J by 2 bases, and 15 bases separated the two germline ends. CDR3 DNA sequence: TGTGCCAGCAGTCTTCGGCAGGGGAGGAACTATGGCTACACCTTC. It yields the protein CASSLRQGRNYGYTF.

The rearrangement joins TRBV7-9 to TRBJ1-1; D not certain. The V end was cut by 6 bases, the J end by 2 bases, with 7 bases between. The germline gives CDR1 SEHNR, CDR2 FQNEAQ (reference sequence). The CDR3 length is 12 residues. The CDR3 region has the DNA TGTGCCAGCAGGAGGGCTAACACTGAAGCTTTCTTT. Amino acid sequence: CASRRANTEAFF. Drawing the rest from reference TRBV7-9 and TRBJ1-1, the complete variable domain is DTGVSQNPRHKITKRGQNVTFRCDPISEHNRLYWYRQTLGQGPEFLTYFQNEAQLEKSRLLSDRFSAERPKGSFSTLEIQRTEQGDSAMYLCASRRANTEAFFGQGTRLTVV.

The chain employs TRBV11-2 and TRBJ1-2; tentatively, D is TRBD1 (5 bases). Trimming stripped 4 bases from V and 3 bases from J, with 15 bases between. The CDR3 extends over 15 amino acids. Germline CDR1 reads SGHAT; CDR2 reads FQNNGV. This chain's CDR3 is CASSSIKAGYYGYTF. The CDR3 coding sequence is TGTGCCAGCAGCTCCATTAAAGCAGGGTACTATGGCTACACCTTC. Supplemented by reference TRBV11-2 and TRBJ1-2, the full variable domain reads EAGVAQSPRYKIIEKRQSVAFWCNPISGHATLYWYQQILGQGPKLLIQFQNNGVVDDSQLPKDRFSAERLKGVDSTLKIQPAKLEDSAVYLCASSSIKAGYYGYTFGSGTRLTVV.

The chain links TRBV10-2 to TRBJ1-5, with no clear D. Looked up from germline, CDR1 is WSHSY and CDR2 is SAAADI. The V end was cut by 6 bases, the J end by 0 bases, with 9 bases between. The CDR3 loop spans 14 amino acids. This CDR3 reads CASRVDRSNQPQHF. CDR3 bases: TGCGCCAGCAGGGTGGACCGTAGCAATCAGCCCCAGCATTTT.

This clone was detected once. This chain links TRBV30 with TRBJ1-2, with D unclear. Deletions cut 0 bases from V and 2 bases from J, with 7 bases between. The CDR3 is 13 residues long. Germline V gene data show CDR1 as GTSNPN and CDR2 as SVGIG (reference sequence). The DNA for the CDR3 is TGTGCCTGGAGTGTAAGGGCGAACTATGGCTACACCTTC. Encoded protein: CAWSVRANYGYTF.

The chain couples TRBV12-3 or TRBV12-4 to TRBJ1-3; possible D gene TRBD1, 5 bases. There are 13 residues in the CDR3. Trimming cost V 8 bases and J 1 base, with 9 bases left between them. The CDR3 here is CASDSPSGNTIYF. The CDR3 DNA follows: TGTGCCAGCGACAGCCCTTCTGGAAACACCATATATTTT.

The table lists this clone with a few counts. This sequence joins TRBV19 and TRBJ1-2, with a possible D match to TRBD1 (6 bases). The V end lost 9 bases, the J end lost 6 bases, and 23 bases lay between the germline ends. The CDR3 is 15 amino acids. The germline gives CDR1 LNHDA, CDR2 SQIVND (reference sequence). CDR3 bases: TGTGCCAGCGGTACCCAGGACAGACAACGAAATGGCTACACCTTC. Residues: CASGTQDRQRNGYTF.

This clone was found a few times. The chain links TRBV7-2 to TRBJ2-2; TRBD2 matches 8 bases. Trimming removed 1 base from V and 7 bases from J; junction bases left unmatched: 5. Germline loops: CDR1 SGHTA, CDR2 FQGNSA. The CDR3 contains 15 residues. The CDR3 DNA reads TGTGCCAGCAGCTTAGTCAGCGGGGGCAGCGGGGAGCTGTTTTTT. Residues: CASSLVSGGSGELFF.

Only a few counts were recorded for this clone. The V gene is TRBV19, the J gene TRBJ1-2; D unclear. V was pared by 1 base and J by 3 bases, with 9 bases between. This CDR3 contains 14 residues. Germline CDR1 LNHDA, CDR2 SQIVND (reference sequence). The chain's CDR3 is CASSIANSYYGYTF. As DNA, the CDR3 is TGTGCCAGTAGTATAGCTAACAGTTACTATGGCTACACCTTC.

CDR3 amino acids: CASSLMKETQYF. CDR3 in DNA: TGTGCCAGCAGCTTGATGAAGGAGACCCAGTACTTC. J is TRBJ2-5 and V is TRBV5-6, with D uncertain. V lost 1 base and J lost 5, with 6 bases in between. The CDR3 runs 12 residues. Germline-derived CDR1 and CDR2 are SGHDT and YYEEEE.

The gene calls are TRBV6-5 and TRBJ1-3, with D possibly TRBD1 on 5 matching bases. This CDR3 has 14 amino acids. The ends were cut back, 6 bases at V and 1 base at J, with 10 bases in the middle. Germline values: CDR1 MNHEY, CDR2 SVGAGI. The CDR3 loop is CASRDGGSGNTIYF. DNA of the CDR3: TGTGCCAGCAGGGACGGGGGGTCTGGAAACACCATATATTTT.

This chain connects TRBV6-5 to TRBJ2-5, with 7 positions matching TRBD1. V gave up 0 bases and J gave up 0 bases; unmatched junction bases: 1. Germline lookup yields CDR1 MNHEY and CDR2 SVGAGI. CDR3 length: 15 amino acids. DNA of the CDR3: TGTGCCAGCAGTTACTCGGGACAGAACCAAGAGACCCAGTACTTC. Its translation is CASSYSGQNQETQYF.

V and J are TRBV9 and TRBJ1-2, with TRBD1 identical over 9 bases. V lost 4 bases to trimming and J lost 6 bases; unmatched junction nucleotides: 7. Germline-derived CDR1 and CDR2 are SGDLS and YYNGEE. The CDR3 is made up of 14 amino acids. The CDR3: CASSRDRGYDGYTF. DNA of the CDR3: TGTGCCAGCAGCCGCGACAGGGGGTACGATGGCTACACCTTC.

The chain recombines TRBV4-2 with TRBJ1-1; D is unclear. The germline gives CDR1 LGHNA, CDR2 YNFKEQ. CDR3 length: 16 residues. Trimming cost V 4 bases and J 5 bases, with 20 bases left between them. This chain's CDR3 is CASSRSGSRRETEAFF. Here the CDR3 DNA reads TGTGCCAGCAGCCGGTCCGGGTCCAGGAGGGAGACTGAAGCTTTCTTT.

The chain recombines TRBV18 with TRBJ1-5; D remains ambiguous. With 2 bases removed from V and 0 bases from J, the gap between germline ends came to 5 bases. The CDR3 has 14 residues. Looked up from germline, CDR1 is KGHSH and CDR2 is LQKENI. The CDR3 sequence: CASSPSTSNQPQHF. The CDR3 DNA is TGTGCCAGCTCACCATCGACTAGCAATCAGCCCCAGCATTTT.

V gene TRBV5-1 combines with J gene TRBJ2-5; the match to TRBD2 covers 12 bases. Germline CDR1 and CDR2: SGHRS and YFSETQ. The length of the CDR3 is 16 residues. The trim removed 2 bases at V and 2 bases at J, leaving 4 bases unmatched. As DNA, the CDR3 is TGCGCCAGCAGCTTAGGACTAGCGGGGACTCAAGAGACCCAGTACTTC. It specifies CASSLGLAGTQETQYF.

The chain has TRBV11-2 and TRBJ1-1; D call uncertain. The CDR3 contains 14 residues. The germline V gene encodes CDR1 SGHAT and CDR2 FQNNGV. The V and J ends lost 0 bases and 6 bases respectively, with 11 bases between them. The CDR3 DNA follows: TGTGCCAGCAGCTTAGAGGCCACAGTCTCTGAAGCTTTCTTT. This gives the protein CASSLEATVSEAFF. The whole variable domain, remainder taken from reference TRBV11-2 and TRBJ1-1, is EAGVAQSPRYKIIEKRQSVAFWCNPISGHATLYWYQQILGQGPKLLIQFQNNGVVDDSQLPKDRFSAERLKGVDSTLKIQPAKLEDSAVYLCASSLEATVSEAFFGQGTRLTVV.